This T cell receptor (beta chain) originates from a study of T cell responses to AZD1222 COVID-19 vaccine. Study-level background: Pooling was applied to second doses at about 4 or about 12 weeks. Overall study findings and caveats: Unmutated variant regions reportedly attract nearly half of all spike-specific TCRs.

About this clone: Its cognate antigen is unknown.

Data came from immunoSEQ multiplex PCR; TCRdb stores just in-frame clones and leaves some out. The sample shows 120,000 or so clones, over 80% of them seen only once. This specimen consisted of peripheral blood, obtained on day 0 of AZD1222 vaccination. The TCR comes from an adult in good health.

The CDR3: CASSPQTPYRDTTYEQYF. The CDR3 coding sequence is TGTGCCAGCAGCCCCCAAACCCCCTACCGGGACACCACCTACGAGCAGTACTTC. The chain links TRBV7-9 to TRBJ2-7, with TRBD1 as a possible D gene (6 bases). Per germline, CDR1 SEHNR and CDR2 FQNEAQ (reference sequence). CDR3 length equals 18 residues. V was shortened by 5 bases and J by 2 bases, with 25 bases between the two germline ends. Full variable domain (remainder filled in from reference TRBV7-9 and TRBJ2-7): DTGVSQNPRHKITKRGQNVTFRCDPISEHNRLYWYRQTLGQGPEFLTYFQNEAQLEKSRLLSDRFSAERPKGSFSTLEIQRTEQGDSAMYLCASSPQTPYRDTTYEQYFGPGTRLTVT.